The 27 T cell receptor beta chains below were found in one sample sequenced in a study of T cells in Graves' hyperthyroidism and ophthalmopathy. Amplified regions were TCR beta CDR3 sequences from RNA transcripts. Carried out on the TCR CDR3, a first-round RT-PCR used the HTBI primer set. TCRdb re-analysed the multiplex PCR reads in MiXCR, keeping a single row per CDR3 protein. The sample gives fewer than 200,000 distinct CDR3 sequences, approximately 15% of which show up once; about 29% is in the top ten. Sequencing was done on a sample of blood. The receptors were sampled from a woman between 50 and 59 years old with Graves' hyperthyroidism.

This clonotype was recorded at least ten times. The V call is TRBV28, the J call TRBJ1-4; no reliable D call. Trimming cost V 10 bases and J 2 bases, with 14 bases left between them. Per germline, CDR1 MDHEN and CDR2 SYDVKM. CDR3 size: 14 residues. Here the CDR3 reads CATYGGSTNEKLFF. The CDR3 nucleotides read TGTGCCACCTACGGAGGCAGTACTAATGAAAAACTGTTTTTT. The whole variable domain, filled in from reference TRBV28 and TRBJ1-4, reads DVKVTQSSRYLVKRTGEKVFLECVQDMDHENMFWYRQDPGLGLRLIYFSYDVKMKEKGDIPEGYSVSREKKERFSLILESASTNQTSMYLCATYGGSTNEKLFFGSGTQLSVL.

This chain uses TRBV4-2 with TRBJ1-4; tentative D call: TRBD1 (6 bases). CDR1 and CDR2 from the germline V gene are LGHNA and YNFKEQ. Trimming pared 1 base from V and 4 bases from J, leaving 13 bases between. The CDR3 runs to 16 residues. The CDR3 DNA reads TGTGCCAGCAGCCAAGGTATAAACAGGGTTAATGAAAAACTGTTTTTT. As protein: CASSQGINRVNEKLFF.

This clonotype has a count of ten or more. Here the CDR3 DNA reads TGTGCCAGCAGCCCTCGAGGGAGGGACGGGACTGAAGCTTTCTTT. This sequence encodes CASSPRGRDGTEAFF. The chain combines TRBV9 with TRBJ1-1; D perhaps matches TRBD1 (5 bases). The CDR3 runs 15 residues. Germline values: CDR1 SGDLS, CDR2 YYNGEE. Between the trimmed V and J ends, which lost 4 bases and 5 bases, there was a span of 18 bases. The whole variable domain, filled in from reference TRBV9 and TRBJ1-1, reads DSGVTQTPKHLITATGQRVTLRCSPRSGDLSVYWYQQSLDQGLQFLIQYYNGEERAKGNILERFSAQQFPDLHSELNLSSLELGDSALYFCASSPRGRDGTEAFFGQGTRLTVV.

This clonotype was observed at least ten times. This rearrangement joins TRBV11-2 to TRBJ2-1, with D possibly matching TRBD2 (7 bases). Trimming shortened V by 5 bases and J by 5 bases, and 19 bases separated the two germline ends. Germline CDR1 SGHAT, CDR2 FQNNGV. The CDR3 contains 16 residues. The CDR3 DNA reads as TGTGCCAGCAGCCCACCCCGGGGGGCGGCGAACAATGAGCAGTTCTTC. Translated: CASSPPRGAANNEQFF.

This clonotype has ten or more counts. The chain links TRBV7-9 to TRBJ1-2; D may be TRBD1 (6 bases). The CDR3 consists of 15 residues. The V gene lost 4 bases and the J gene lost 6 bases, with 18 bases spanning the gap. Germline lookup yields CDR1 SEHNR and CDR2 FQNEAQ (reference sequence). The CDR3 reads CASSSRVGGEDGYTF. The CDR3 bases are TGTGCCAGCAGCTCTAGAGTCGGGGGCGAGGATGGCTACACCTTC.

This clonotype was seen at least ten times. V usage is TRBV14 and J usage is TRBJ1-4; the match to TRBD1 covers 7 bases. In germline, CDR1 is SGHDN, CDR2 FVKESK. The CDR3 runs 14 residues. V was pared by 3 bases and J by 8 bases, with 6 bases of the junction left unmatched. The CDR3 reads CASSHRQGGEKLFF. The CDR3, as DNA: TGTGCCAGCAGCCACCGACAGGGTGGCGAAAAACTGTTTTTT.

This clonotype was found many times. The genes are TRBV6-5 and TRBJ2-7, with TRBD2 as a possible D gene (6 bases). This CDR3 comprises 14 residues. Germline CDR1 is MNHEY and CDR2 is SVGAGI. Trimming took off 2 bases at V and 1 base at J, with 9 bases between the two ends. CDR3 amino acids: CASSYDGSSYEQYF. As DNA, the CDR3 is TGTGCCAGCAGTTACGACGGGAGTTCCTACGAGCAGTACTTC.

Concerning this clonotype itself: This could be a read error, since a much larger clone is one nucleotide away. V and J are TRBV6-2 or TRBV6-3 and TRBJ1-5; D is possibly TRBD1 (6 bases). CDR3 length equals 15 residues. The germline V gene encodes CDR1 MNHEY and CDR2 SVGEGT. The CDR3 here is CASGYSGPGVWPQHF. The CDR3, as DNA: TGTGCCAGCGGTTACTCAGGGCCAGGGGTATGGCCCCAGCATTTT.

At least ten counts were recorded for this clonotype. The rearrangement links TRBV5-1 to TRBJ2-2, with D hard to call. Trimming left V 6 bases short and J 1 base short, with 10 bases between. Germline V gene data show CDR1 as SGHRS and CDR2 as YFSETQ. The CDR3 consists of 14 residues. The CDR3 reads CASKTRGNTGELFF. The CDR3 nucleotides are TGCGCCAGCAAGACCAGAGGGAACACCGGGGAGCTGTTTTTT.

This clonotype came up many times. The chain uses TRBV11-2 and TRBJ2-7; D gene uncertain. The CDR3 spans 13 residues. The V gene's germline CDR1 is SGHAT and CDR2 FQNNGV. V was clipped by 2 bases and J by 4 bases, with 9 bases between them. CDR3 coding DNA: TGTGCCAGCAGCTTACCACTCCGGTACGAGCAGTACTTC. Its protein is CASSLPLRYEQYF.

At least ten counts were recorded for this clonotype. The rearrangement joins TRBV12-3 or TRBV12-4 to TRBJ2-7; D is possibly TRBD2 (6 bases). The CDR3 consists of 14 residues. V was pared by 3 bases and J by 2 bases, with 11 bases between. The CDR3 DNA reads as TGTGCCAGCAGTTTTGGAGGGGCTCCCTACGAGCAGTACTTC. It specifies CASSFGGAPYEQYF.

This clonotype has only a few counts. This sequence joins TRBV7-2 and TRBJ1-2, with unresolved D. Trimming cost V 1 base and J 0 bases, with 9 bases left between them. The CDR3 has 15 residues. Germline V lookup: CDR1 SGHTA, CDR2 FQGNSA. CDR3 DNA: TGTGCCAGCAGCTTAGTCCCGAATGCTAACTATGGCTACACCTTC. Protein product: CASSLVPNANYGYTF. Drawing the rest from reference TRBV7-2 and TRBJ1-2, the complete variable domain is GAGVSQSPSNKVTEKGKDVELRCDPISGHTALYWYRQSLGQGLEFLIYFQGNSAPDKSGLPSDRFSAERTGGSVSTLTIQRTQQEDSAVYLCASSLVPNANYGYTFGSGTRLTVV.

This clonotype was observed at least ten times. The chain has TRBV7-2 and TRBJ2-5; D unresolved. The CDR3 loop spans 14 amino acids. Trimming cost V 1 base and J 2 bases, with 8 bases left between them. Germline loops: CDR1 SGHTA, CDR2 FQGNSA. CDR3 sequence: CASSLEVAQETQYF. DNA for the CDR3: TGTGCCAGCAGCTTAGAGGTGGCACAAGAGACCCAGTACTTC.

This clonotype occurred many times. V usage is TRBV20-1 and J usage is TRBJ1-2; D gene uncertain. CDR1 is DFQATT and CDR2 is SNEGSKA in the germline V gene (reference sequence). Trimming cost V 2 bases and J 6 bases, with 7 bases left between them. The CDR3 extends over 11 amino acids. The CDR3 spells CSARTLHGYTF. CDR3 DNA: TGCAGTGCTAGAACGCTGCATGGCTACACCTTC.

Concerning this clonotype: The junction does not match germline at one end; this may be a read error. This chain connects TRBV5-1 to TRBJ2-7, with 7 nucleotides matching TRBD1. This CDR3 spans 14 amino acids. Per germline, CDR1 SGHRS and CDR2 YFSETQ. The CDR3 reads CASNLSGTAHEQYF. CDR3 bases: TGCGCCAGCAACTTGTCCGGGACAGCTCACGAGCAGTACTTC.

Of note for this clonotype: The junction shows a germline mismatch at one end, possibly a read error. The chain's CDR3 is CASPRLLAGGYNVQFF. In DNA form, the CDR3 reads TGTGCCAGCCCCCGACTTTTAGCGGGGGGTTACAATGTGCAGTTCTTC. This chain uses TRBV6-2 or TRBV6-3 with TRBJ2-1; 10 positions agree with TRBD2. The CDR3 loop spans 16 amino acids. Germline CDR1 MNHEY, CDR2 SVGEGT.

The sample holds many counts of this clonotype. This sequence joins TRBV7-8 and TRBJ1-3, with D possibly being TRBD1 (5 bases). V lost 5 bases and J lost 4, with 18 bases in between. CDR3 size: 16 residues. Germline loops: CDR1 SGHVS, CDR2 FQNEAQ. The CDR3 sequence is CASSLVGGDVGNTIYF. The DNA of the CDR3 is TGTGCCAGCAGCCTAGTCGGGGGGGACGTAGGAAACACCATATATTTT.

This clonotype was counted ten times or more. V and J are TRBV12-3 or TRBV12-4 and TRBJ2-5; D possibly corresponds to TRBD2 (5 bases). CDR3 length: 13 amino acids. Between the trimmed V and J ends, which lost 5 bases and 2 bases, there was a span of 9 bases. The CDR3: CASSPRGQETQYF. The CDR3 region has the DNA TGTGCCAGCAGTCCTCGGGGACAAGAGACCCAGTACTTC.

This clonotype was counted many times. The J gene is TRBJ1-1, the V gene TRBV20-1; a possible D gene is TRBD1 (6 bases). The CDR3 length is 9 residues. CDR1 is DFQATT and CDR2 is SNEGSKA in the germline V gene (reference sequence). Deletions cut 6 bases from V and 14 bases from J, with 13 bases between. The DNA for the CDR3 is TGCAGTGCCACAGGGATGGTGTTCTTT. This sequence encodes CSATGMVFF.

This clonotype was counted ten times or more. This chain joins TRBV3-1 and TRBJ1-1; D is possibly TRBD1 (6 bases). Germline V lookup: CDR1 LGHDT, CDR2 YNNKEL (reference sequence). Trimming took 7 bases from V and 2 from J, leaving 14 bases between them. This CDR3 spans 14 amino acids. The CDR3 DNA reads TGTGCCAGCACCCGAGGGGGGGTAAACACTGAAGCTTTCTTT. The encoded protein is CASTRGGVNTEAFF.

This clonotype appeared many times. The genes are TRBV18 and TRBJ2-1; 7 bases map to TRBD1. The CDR3 consists of 12 residues. V lost 4 bases to trimming and J lost 15 bases; unmatched junction nucleotides: 9. Germline lookup yields CDR1 KGHSH and CDR2 LQKENI. CDR3 amino acids: CASSLRQGPPFF. The CDR3 DNA is TGTGCCAGCTCACTTAGACAGGGACCTCCGTTCTTC. Full variable domain (missing parts from reference TRBV18 and TRBJ2-1): NAGVMQNPRHLVRRRGQEARLRCSPMKGHSHVYWYRQLPEEGLKFMVYLQKENIIDESGMPKERFSAEFPKEGPSILRIQQVVRGDSAAYFCASSLRQGPPFFGPGTRLTVL.

This sequence joins TRBV27 and TRBJ2-2; D gene unclear. V gave up 2 bases and J gave up 1 base, with 8 bases separating them. The V gene's germline CDR1 is MNHEY and CDR2 SMNVEV (reference sequence). There are 15 residues in the CDR3. CDR3 in amino acids: CASSLRQENTGELFF. The CDR3 DNA sequence: TGTGCCAGCAGTTTACGCCAGGAGAACACCGGGGAGCTGTTTTTT.

In its sample, this clonotype was seen a few times. This chain links TRBV20-1 with TRBJ1-1, with D unclear. Trimming cost V 3 bases and J 7 bases, with 15 bases left between them. Germline CDR1 reads DFQATT; CDR2 reads SNEGSKA (reference sequence). This CDR3 spans 13 amino acids. The CDR3 loop is CSASGRISVEAFF. In DNA, the CDR3 is TGCAGTGCTAGTGGCAGGATATCGGTTGAAGCTTTCTTT.

This clonotype was found many times. The chain employs TRBV15 and TRBJ2-1; D may be TRBD1 (5 bases). The length of the CDR3 is 15 residues. Germline CDR1 LNHNV, CDR2 YYDKDF (reference sequence). The V and J ends lost 7 bases and 3 bases respectively, with 16 bases between them. The CDR3 DNA reads TGTGCCACCAAGCCCCGACAGTCCGACTACAATGAGCAGTTCTTC. Encoded protein: CATKPRQSDYNEQFF.

This clonotype was seen repeatedly, ten times or more. In DNA, the CDR3 is TGTGCCAGCAGTTCCTACCGGGACAGCTATGGCTACACCTTC. Translating it yields CASSSYRDSYGYTF. The V and J genes are TRBV28 and TRBJ1-2, with 7 bases fitting TRBD1. The V gene end was trimmed by 4 bases and the J gene end by 4 bases; junction bases not matched to a gene: 6. Per germline, CDR1 MDHEN and CDR2 SYDVKM. The CDR3 has 14 amino acids.

This clonotype appeared many times. The chain is built from TRBV5-6 and TRBJ1-1; 9 positions match TRBD1. Losses at the gene ends were 4 bases for V and 5 bases for J; bases not matched to a gene: 6. The V gene's germline CDR1 is SGHDT and CDR2 YYEEEE. The CDR3 runs 14 residues. The CDR3 reads CASSGDRGRTEAFF. In DNA, the CDR3 is TGTGCCAGCAGCGGCGACAGGGGGAGGACTGAAGCTTTCTTT.

The chain carries TRBV5-6 and TRBJ1-1, with D possibly matching TRBD1 (6 bases). Trimming took off 5 bases at V and 8 bases at J, with 13 bases between the two ends. There are 12 residues in the CDR3. CDR1 and CDR2 (germline): SGHDT, YYEEEE. The CDR3 sequence: CASRSRGSEAFF. The CDR3 nucleotides read TGTGCCAGCAGATCCAGGGGCTCCGAAGCTTTCTTT.